This T cell receptor beta chain was profiled in a study of Ad26.COV2.S vaccination and SARS-CoV-2 variants. Study conclusions and caveats: Ad26.COV2.S recipients had broader spike-specific TCRs (P = 0.0014). From the TCR breadth and depth analyses, total T cell responses may have been underestimated.

Using immunoSEQ multiplex PCR, the repertoire was profiled, and TCRdb retains in-frame clones only, with some absent. The profile covers 300,000 to 450,000 clones, with about 91% appearing a single time and roughly 3.9% taken by the ten largest. Germline CDR1 LGHDT, CDR2 YNNKEL (reference sequence). The CDR3 length is 12 residues. V lost 2 bases to trimming and J lost 8 bases, with 9 bases between them. Comment on this clone: The target antigen is unknown.

The J gene is TRBJ1-1, the V gene TRBV3-1 (or the pseudogene TRBV3-2); unclear D gene. The source material was peripheral blood, sampled after recovery from COVID-19. The clonotype originates from a human donor who had recovered from COVID-19. CDR3 sequence (DNA): TGTGCCAGCAGCCAATGGCAGAAAGAAGCTTTCTTT. Amino acids: CASSQWQKEAFF.